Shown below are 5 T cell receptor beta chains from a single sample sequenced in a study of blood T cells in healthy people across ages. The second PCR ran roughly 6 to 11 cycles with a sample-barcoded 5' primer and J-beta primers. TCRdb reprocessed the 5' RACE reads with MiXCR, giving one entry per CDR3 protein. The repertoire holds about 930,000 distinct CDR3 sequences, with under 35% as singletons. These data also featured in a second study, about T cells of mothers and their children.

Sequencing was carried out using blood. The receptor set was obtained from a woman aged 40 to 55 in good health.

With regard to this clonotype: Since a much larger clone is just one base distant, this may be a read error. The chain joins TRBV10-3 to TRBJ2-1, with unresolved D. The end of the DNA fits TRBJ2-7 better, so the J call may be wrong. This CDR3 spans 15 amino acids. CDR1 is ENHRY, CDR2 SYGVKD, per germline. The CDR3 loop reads CAISESKSSGNEQYF. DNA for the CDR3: TGTGCCATCAGTGAGTCGAAATCAAGTGGCAATGAGCAGTACTTC.

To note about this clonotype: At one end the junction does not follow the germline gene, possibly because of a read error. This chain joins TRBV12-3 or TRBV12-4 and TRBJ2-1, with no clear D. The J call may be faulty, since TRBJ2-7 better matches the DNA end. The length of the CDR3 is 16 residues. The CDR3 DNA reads TGTGTCAGCAGTTTAGAGGCCGGAACAGAGCCCTACGAGCAGTACTTC. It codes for CVSSLEAGTEPYEQYF.

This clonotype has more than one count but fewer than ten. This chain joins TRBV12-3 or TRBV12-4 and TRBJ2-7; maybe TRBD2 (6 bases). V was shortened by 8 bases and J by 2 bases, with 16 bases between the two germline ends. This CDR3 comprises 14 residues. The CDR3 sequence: CASLGAGRPYEQYF. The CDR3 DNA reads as TGTGCCAGCCTCGGGGCGGGGAGGCCCTACGAGCAGTACTTC.

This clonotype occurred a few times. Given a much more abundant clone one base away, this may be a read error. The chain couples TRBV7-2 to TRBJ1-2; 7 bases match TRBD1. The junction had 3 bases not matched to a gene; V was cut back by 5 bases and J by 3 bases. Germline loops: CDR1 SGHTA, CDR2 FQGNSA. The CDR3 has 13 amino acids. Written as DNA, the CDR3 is TGTGCCAGCAGCCATGACAGGGACTATGGCTACACCTTC. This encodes CASSHDRDYGYTF.

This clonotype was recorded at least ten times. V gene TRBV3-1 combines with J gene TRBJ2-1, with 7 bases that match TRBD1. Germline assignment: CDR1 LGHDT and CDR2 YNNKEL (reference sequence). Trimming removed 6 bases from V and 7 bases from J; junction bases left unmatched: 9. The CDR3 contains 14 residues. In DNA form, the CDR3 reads TGTGCCAGCAGGCGAAGGGGGCATGGGAATGAGCAGTTCTTC. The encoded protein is CASRRRGHGNEQFF.